The entry that follows covers one TCR beta chain sequence. This record comes from a study of blood T cell repertoires in COVID-19. Background on the study: Acute and convalescent COVID-19 samples came from the United States, Italy and Spain. From T cells, B-cell-depleted T cells, or PBMCs came the material, which was cDNA or gDNA.

Germline loops: CDR1 SGHAT, CDR2 FQNNGV. V gave up 5 bases and J gave up 7 bases; unmatched junction bases: 10. The CDR3 length is 15 residues. The assay was immunoSEQ multiplex PCR, and TCRdb's table has in-frame clones only and misses some. The repertoire has under 250,000 clones, around four fifths of them found once; the top ten carry about 8.1%. The sample consisted of peripheral blood. This TCR was sampled from a woman in her 50s with acute or convalescent COVID-19. The chain has TRBV11-2 and TRBJ2-7; 11 nucleotides agree with TRBD2. The CDR3 sequence is CASSPRTSGSQEQYF. In DNA, the CDR3 is TGTGCCAGCAGCCCAAGAACTAGCGGGAGTCAAGAGCAGTACTTC.